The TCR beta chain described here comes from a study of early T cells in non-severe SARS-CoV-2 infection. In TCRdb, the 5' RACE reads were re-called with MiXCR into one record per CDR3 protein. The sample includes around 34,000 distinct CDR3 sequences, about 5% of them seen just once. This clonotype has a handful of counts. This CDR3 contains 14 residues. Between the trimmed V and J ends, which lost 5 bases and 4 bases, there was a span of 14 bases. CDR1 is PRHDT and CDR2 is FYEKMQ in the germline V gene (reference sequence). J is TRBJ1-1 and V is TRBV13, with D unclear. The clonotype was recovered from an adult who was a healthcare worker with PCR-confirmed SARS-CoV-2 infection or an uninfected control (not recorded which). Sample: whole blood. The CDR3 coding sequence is TGTGCCAGCAGCCTCCTCGGGGAGGCCACTGAAGCTTTCTTT. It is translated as CASSLLGEATEAFF.